Below are 24 T cell receptor beta chains sequenced from a single sample in a study of T cells in Graves' hyperthyroidism and ophthalmopathy. The source material, RNA transcripts, was used to amplify TCR beta CDR3 regions. When the TCR CDR3 underwent first-round RT-PCR, the HTBI primer set was used. MiXCR, run by TCRdb on the multiplex PCR reads, gives a single entry per CDR3 protein. Among 500,000 to 750,000 distinct CDR3 sequences listed, about a sixth were seen once. Sequences were obtained from blood. The receptors come from a woman aged 25 to 45 with Graves' hyperthyroidism.

In this sample, this clonotype turned up many times. The CDR3 here is CASSQPVKNTEAFF. The CDR3, as DNA: TGCGCCAGCAGCCAACCGGTGAAGAACACTGAAGCTTTCTTT. The rearrangement links TRBV4-1 to TRBJ1-1; D is undetermined. CDR3 size: 14 residues. Germline V gene lookup returns CDR1 MGHRA and CDR2 YSYEKL. The germline V and J ends were trimmed by 2 bases and 1 base, with 8 bases remaining between them.

At least ten counts were recorded for this clonotype. The J gene is TRBJ2-5, the V gene TRBV2; possibly TRBD1 or TRBD2 for D (5 bases each). The V gene's germline CDR1 is SNHLY and CDR2 FYNNEI. The length of the CDR3 is 13 residues. V shed 7 bases and J shed 2 bases, with 11 bases lying between them. The CDR3 nucleotides are TGTGCCAGCAACGGGGCAAAACAAGAGACCCAGTACTTC. Protein product: CASNGAKQETQYF.

In this sample, this clonotype turned up a few times. V usage is TRBV9 and J usage is TRBJ2-5; D is unresolved. Trimming took 2 bases from V and 2 from J, leaving 16 bases between them. Germline CDR1 reads SGDLS; CDR2 reads YYNGEE. The CDR3 extends over 16 amino acids. The CDR3 loop reads CASSVGPAYLQETQYF. CDR3 DNA sequence: TGTGCCAGCAGCGTCGGTCCCGCCTACTTACAAGAGACCCAGTACTTC.

This clonotype was seen ten or more times. The chain combines TRBV6-6 with TRBJ1-5, with D tentatively TRBD1 (5 bases). This CDR3 has 15 residues. Trimming shortened V by 0 bases and J by 6 bases, and 12 bases separated the two germline ends. Germline loops: CDR1 MNHNY, CDR2 SVGAGI (reference sequence). The CDR3 nucleotides are TGTGCCAGCAGTTACTCTCGGGGGGGAAGTCAGCCCCAGCATTTT. It yields the protein CASSYSRGGSQPQHF.

This sequence joins TRBV20-1 and TRBJ2-1; 7 nucleotides match TRBD1. Germline CDR1 and CDR2: DFQATT and SNEGSKA (reference sequence). The CDR3 contains 13 residues. The V segment lost 3 bases and the J segment 5 bases; nucleotides outside the gene matches: 4. The CDR3 spells CSARGDSNNEQFF. CDR3 DNA: TGCAGTGCTAGGGGGGACAGTAACAATGAGCAGTTCTTC.

This clonotype showed up just a few times. The J gene is TRBJ2-2, the V gene TRBV30, with 7 nucleotides matching TRBD2. This CDR3 contains 14 residues. The ends lost 0 bases at V and 4 bases at J; junction bases unmatched: 2. CDR1 and CDR2 (germline): GTSNPN, SVGIG (reference sequence). For the CDR3, the DNA is TGTGCCTGGAGTGTATCTAGCGGCACCGGGGAGCTGTTTTTT. Amino acids: CAWSVSSGTGELFF.

This clonotype has ten or more counts. The J gene is TRBJ2-1, the V gene TRBV5-1; 11 bases map to TRBD2. The CDR3 covers 15 residues. CDR1 and CDR2 (germline): SGHRS, YFSETQ. V gave up 2 bases and J gave up 10 bases; unmatched junction bases: 8. DNA of the CDR3: TGCGCCAGCAGCTTTAGCGGGAGGGCCGGGGAGGAGCAGTTCTTC. Its protein is CASSFSGRAGEEQFF.

This clonotype was found many times. V usage is TRBV5-1 and J usage is TRBJ2-1, with unresolved D. CDR3 length equals 14 residues. Germline CDR1 and CDR2: SGHRS and YFSETQ. Trimming removed 5 bases from V and 3 bases from J, with 12 bases in between. CDR3 loop: CASRPLQDYNEQFF. For the CDR3, the DNA is TGCGCCAGCAGGCCACTTCAGGACTACAATGAGCAGTTCTTC.

This clonotype turned up a few times. CDR3 nucleotides: TGTGCCAGCAGCCAAGAGGACAGAGATAATTCACCCCTCCACTTT. Protein: CASSQEDRDNSPLHF. The chain is built from TRBV3-1 and TRBJ1-6; tentatively, D is TRBD1 (6 bases). Germline CDR1 LGHDT, CDR2 YNNKEL (reference sequence). The CDR3 has 15 amino acids. Deletions cut 0 bases from V and 5 bases from J, with 8 bases between. Full variable domain (outside the CDR3, taken from reference TRBV3-1 and TRBJ1-6): DTAVSQTPKYLVTQMGNDKSIKCEQNLGHDTMYWYKQDSKKFLKIMFSYNNKELIINETVPNRFSPKSPDKAHLNLHINSLELGDSAVYFCASSQEDRDNSPLHFGNGTRLTVT.

The table lists this clonotype with a few counts. The chain couples TRBV5-5 to TRBJ1-6; D not certain. V gave up 0 bases and J gave up 8 bases, with 12 bases separating them. The CDR3 runs 15 residues. The germline CDR1 and CDR2 sequences are SGHKS and YYEKEE (reference sequence). The chain's CDR3 is CASSLAAMEYSPLHF. Written as DNA, the CDR3 is TGTGCCAGCAGCTTGGCCGCGATGGAGTATTCACCCCTCCACTTT.

This chain links TRBV28 with TRBJ2-4, with D perhaps TRBD2 (7 bases). Trimming took off 7 bases at V and 2 bases at J, with 18 bases between the two ends. The CDR3 extends over 16 amino acids. The germline gives CDR1 MDHEN, CDR2 SYDVKM. In nucleotides, the CDR3 is TGTGCCAGCACCCCTTCGGGGGGCTACACCAAAAACATTCAGTACTTC. This sequence encodes CASTPSGGYTKNIQYF. Combining the CDR3 with reference TRBV28 and TRBJ2-4 gives the whole variable domain DVKVTQSSRYLVKRTGEKVFLECVQDMDHENMFWYRQDPGLGLRLIYFSYDVKMKEKGDIPEGYSVSREKKERFSLILESASTNQTSMYLCASTPSGGYTKNIQYFGAGTRLSVL.

V and J are TRBV6-5 and TRBJ2-1, with TRBD1 as a possible D gene (5 bases). V was shortened by 0 bases and J by 0 bases, with 6 bases between the two germline ends. CDR1 and CDR2 (germline): MNHEY, SVGAGI. The CDR3 loop spans 15 amino acids. In DNA, the CDR3 is TGTGCCAGCAGTTACTCGACAGTCTCCTACAATGAGCAGTTCTTC. Encoded protein: CASSYSTVSYNEQFF.

This clonotype occurred many times. The chain links TRBV7-9 to TRBJ1-4; D ambiguous. With 7 bases removed from V and 8 bases from J, the gap between germline ends came to 14 bases. The CDR3 loop spans 13 amino acids. CDR1 SEHNR and CDR2 FQNEAQ come from the germline V gene (reference sequence). CDR3 nucleotide sequence: TGTGCCAGCAATGTGGAGGGTGGCGAAAAACTGTTTTTT. It specifies CASNVEGGEKLFF.

This clonotype turned up a few times. The CDR3 DNA sequence: TGTGCCAGTAGTATAGGGCCGGACGGTTACAATGAGCAGTTCTTC. As protein: CASSIGPDGYNEQFF. V gene TRBV19 combines with J gene TRBJ2-1; D is unresolved. The CDR3 contains 15 residues. CDR1 is LNHDA, CDR2 SQIVND, per germline (reference sequence). Trimming pared 1 base from V and 4 bases from J, leaving 11 bases between.

The chain couples TRBV29-1 to TRBJ2-7; 7 bases line up with TRBD2. Looked up from germline, CDR1 is SQVTM and CDR2 is ANQGSEA. Trimming took 7 bases from V and 2 from J; bases not matched to a gene: 8. The CDR3 has 13 residues. CDR3 bases: TGCAGCGCCGGACCGGCGGGAGCCTACGAGCAGTACTTC. Residues: CSAGPAGAYEQYF.

This clonotype was observed at least ten times. V is TRBV27 and J is TRBJ2-1; D unclear. The CDR3 sequence is 16 residues long. CDR1 MNHEY and CDR2 SMNVEV come from the germline V gene (reference sequence). V was pared by 6 bases and J by 3 bases, with 18 bases between. The CDR3, as DNA: TGTGCCAGCAGATCAGAGATGGCACCTCTCTACAATGAGCAGTTCTTC. As protein: CASRSEMAPLYNEQFF.

There are many counts of this clonotype. This chain uses TRBV20-1 with TRBJ1-2; D gene uncertain. The V gene lost 6 bases and the J gene lost 8 bases, with 22 bases spanning the gap. CDR3 size: 14 residues. CDR1 and CDR2 (germline): DFQATT, SNEGSKA (reference sequence). The CDR3 bases are TGCAGTGCGCCATATGAGACGGGGTTTGGCGGCTACACCTTC. Protein: CSAPYETGFGGYTF.

V gene TRBV6-1 combines with J gene TRBJ2-3; D possibly corresponds to TRBD2 (5 bases). The CDR3 runs to 15 residues. Germline lookup yields CDR1 MNHNS and CDR2 SASEGT. V lost 3 bases and J 2 bases, leaving 12 bases between the germline ends. For the CDR3, the DNA is TGTGCCAGCAGTGACTCTGCGGGCCACACAGATACGCAGTATTTT. Translated: CASSDSAGHTDTQYF.

The chain has TRBV7-6 and TRBJ1-1, with D hard to call. The CDR3 loop spans 13 amino acids. CDR1 is SGHVS and CDR2 is FNYEAQ in the germline V gene. V was shortened by 0 bases and J by 8 bases, with 10 bases between the two germline ends. CDR3 sequence reads: CASSLAAGLEAFF. CDR3 nucleotide sequence: TGTGCCAGCAGCTTAGCAGCCGGTCTCGAAGCTTTCTTT.

Many counts were recorded for this clonotype. The rearrangement uses TRBV7-2 and TRBJ2-7; maybe TRBD2 (5 bases). The V end was cut by 8 bases, the J end by 3 bases, with 17 bases between. The germline gives CDR1 SGHTA, CDR2 FQGNSA. The CDR3 has 14 amino acids. DNA of the CDR3: TGTGCCAGCTCCTATGATGAGGGAGACTACGAGCAGTACTTC. It yields the protein CASSYDEGDYEQYF. The variable domain in full, with the rest retrieved from reference TRBV7-2 and TRBJ2-7, is GAGVSQSPSNKVTEKGKDVELRCDPISGHTALYWYRQSLGQGLEFLIYFQGNSAPDKSGLPSDRFSAERTGGSVSTLTIQRTQQEDSAVYLCASSYDEGDYEQYFGPGTRLTVT.

The sample holds many counts of this clonotype. The J gene is TRBJ1-1, the V gene TRBV19; D gene uncertain. The germline CDR1 and CDR2 sequences are LNHDA and SQIVND (reference sequence). V gave up 8 bases and J gave up 6 bases, with 19 bases separating them. The CDR3 is made up of 14 amino acids. The chain's CDR3 is CASSTVAYYAEAFF. CDR3 in DNA: TGTGCCAGTTCAACAGTTGCGTATTACGCTGAAGCTTTCTTT.

The CDR3 region has the DNA TGCGCCAGCAGCTTGGAAGGGAACTCTGGAAACACCATATATTTT. This gives the protein CASSLEGNSGNTIYF. This chain links TRBV5-1 with TRBJ1-3; D unresolved. Deletions cut 0 bases from V and 0 bases from J, with 7 bases between. There are 15 residues in the CDR3. Per the germline V gene, CDR1 is SGHRS and CDR2 is YFSETQ. Variable domain in full (rest from reference TRBV5-1 and TRBJ1-3): KAGVTQTPRYLIKTRGQQVTLSCSPISGHRSVSWYQQTPGQGLQFLFEYFSETQRNKGNFPGRFSGRQFSNSRSEMNVSTLELGDSALYLCASSLEGNSGNTIYFGEGSWLTVV.

Worth noting for this clonotype: A single base separates this from a much larger clone, so it may be a read error. The V call is TRBV11-2, the J call TRBJ2-1; the D gene is possibly TRBD1 (5 bases). Germline V lookup: CDR1 SGHAT, CDR2 FQNNGV. Trimming removed 0 bases from V and 4 bases from J, with 16 bases in between. The CDR3 runs 17 residues. The CDR3 DNA is TGTGCCAGCAGCTTAGATTACCAGCAGGGCCCATACAATGAGCAGTTCTTC. Amino acid sequence: CASSLDYQQGPYNEQFF.

This clonotype was counted ten times or more. The V gene is TRBV12-3 or TRBV12-4, the J gene TRBJ1-2; possibly TRBD1 for D (5 bases). Trimming cost V 2 bases and J 4 bases, with 14 bases left between them. The CDR3 totals 15 residues. The CDR3, as DNA: TGTGCCAGCAGTTTAATGGCAGGGTCGATCTATGGCTACACCTTC. This gives the protein CASSLMAGSIYGYTF.